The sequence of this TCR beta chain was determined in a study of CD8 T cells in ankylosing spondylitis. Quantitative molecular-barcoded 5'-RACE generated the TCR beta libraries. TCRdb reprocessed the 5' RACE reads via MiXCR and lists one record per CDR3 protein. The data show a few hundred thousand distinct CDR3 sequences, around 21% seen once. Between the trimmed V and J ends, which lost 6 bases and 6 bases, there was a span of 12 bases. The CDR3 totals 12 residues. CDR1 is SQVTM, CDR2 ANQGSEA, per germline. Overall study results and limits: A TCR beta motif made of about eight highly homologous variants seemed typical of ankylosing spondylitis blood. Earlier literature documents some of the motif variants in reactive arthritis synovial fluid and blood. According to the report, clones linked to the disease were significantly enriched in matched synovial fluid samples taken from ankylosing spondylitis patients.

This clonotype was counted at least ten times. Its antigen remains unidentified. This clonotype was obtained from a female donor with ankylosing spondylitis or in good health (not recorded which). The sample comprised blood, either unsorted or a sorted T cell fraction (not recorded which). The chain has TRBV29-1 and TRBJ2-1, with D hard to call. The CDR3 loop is CSVRRGVNEQFF. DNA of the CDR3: TGCAGCGTCCGACGAGGAGTCAATGAGCAGTTCTTC.